These 20 T cell receptor beta chains originate from one sample sequenced in a study of blood T cell repertoires in COVID-19. Sequenced by immunoSEQ multiplex PCR; TCRdb stores in-frame clones only, minus some. The sample shows 90,000 to 100,000 clones, 84% of them seen only once. Sequencing input: peripheral blood. The receptors were gathered from a man between 65 and 80 years old with active or convalescent COVID-19.

The chain carries TRBV5-1 and TRBJ2-1; the match to TRBD2 covers 14 bases. The V and J ends lost 6 bases and 7 bases, in that order; junction bases with no gene match: 6. The CDR3 totals 15 residues. Germline V lookup: CDR1 SGHRS, CDR2 YFSETQ. The CDR3 DNA reads TGCGCCAGCACTGAGACTAGCGGGGGGGCAAATGAGCAGTTCTTC. It codes for CASTETSGGANEQFF. The full variable domain, rest sourced from reference TRBV5-1 and TRBJ2-1, is KAGVTQTPRYLIKTRGQQVTLSCSPISGHRSVSWYQQTPGQGLQFLFEYFSETQRNKGNFPGRFSGRQFSNSRSEMNVSTLELGDSALYLCASTETSGGANEQFFGPGTRLTVL.

This chain connects TRBV11-2 to TRBJ1-6, with 9 positions matching TRBD1. The junction had 7 bases not matched to a gene; V was cut back by 3 bases and J by 1 base. Germline-derived CDR1 and CDR2 are SGHAT and FQNNGV. This CDR3 has 18 amino acids. This chain's CDR3 is CASSFRGQGQSYNSPLHF. The DNA of the CDR3 is TGTGCCAGCAGCTTTCGGGGACAGGGTCAATCCTATAATTCACCCCTCCACTTT.

This chain connects TRBV30 to TRBJ2-6; D is unclear. CDR3 length: 16 residues. The germline V and J ends were trimmed by 4 bases and 2 bases, with 15 bases remaining between them. Germline lookup yields CDR1 GTSNPN and CDR2 SVGIG (reference sequence). The CDR3 loop reads CAWKATRRPGANVLTF. The CDR3 nucleotides are TGTGCCTGGAAAGCTACCAGGCGTCCTGGGGCCAACGTCCTGACTTTC.

J is TRBJ1-1 and V is TRBV2, with D unclear. V lost 5 bases and J lost 5, with 12 bases in between. The germline V gene has CDR1 SNHLY and CDR2 FYNNEI. The CDR3 has 13 amino acids. CDR3 protein: CASSYGPGTEAFF. The CDR3 bases are TGTGCCAGCAGTTACGGACCGGGGACTGAAGCTTTCTTT.

The chain has TRBV7-2 and TRBJ2-1; 8 bases agree with TRBD2. The CDR3 loop spans 14 amino acids. Germline V CDR1 and CDR2: SGHTA, FQGNSA. With 3 bases clipped from V and 7 bases from J, the junction kept 5 bases outside the gene matches. In DNA, the CDR3 is TGTGCCAGCAGCTTTGGACTAGCAAGTAATGAGCAGTTCTTC. Translation gives CASSFGLASNEQFF.

This rearrangement joins TRBV18 to TRBJ2-3; D is uncertain. The CDR3 totals 12 residues. The ends were cut back, 3 bases at V and 5 bases at J, with 6 bases in the middle. The V gene's germline CDR1 is KGHSH and CDR2 LQKENI. The CDR3 nucleotides read TGTGCCAGCTCACCTGCGGAAGATACGCAGTATTTT. Protein product: CASSPAEDTQYF. Based on the CDR3 plus reference TRBV18 and TRBJ2-3, the full variable domain is NAGVMQNPRHLVRRRGQEARLRCSPMKGHSHVYWYRQLPEEGLKFMVYLQKENIIDESGMPKERFSAEFPKEGPSILRIQQVVRGDSAAYFCASSPAEDTQYFGPGTRLTVL.

The chain employs TRBV6-5 and TRBJ2-1; D is unclear. The length of the CDR3 is 14 residues. Germline CDR1 reads MNHEY; CDR2 reads SVGAGI. V gave up 6 bases and J gave up 9 bases, with 18 bases separating them. CDR3: CASSLLPHGFEQFF. The DNA of the CDR3 is TGTGCCAGCAGCCTACTCCCTCACGGGTTTGAGCAGTTCTTC.

This clone occurred once. The rearrangement uses TRBV6-5 and TRBJ1-1, with 7 bases matching TRBD1. CDR1 and CDR2 from the germline V gene are MNHEY and SVGAGI. The CDR3 is 16 residues long. V trimming: 4 bases; J trimming: 8 bases; junction bases outside the gene matches: 16. CDR3 bases: TGTGCCAGCAGTTCTTATCCGGACAGGTTTAAGGTGGAAGCTTTCTTT. It codes for CASSSYPDRFKVEAFF.

This clone occurred a few times. The chain employs TRBV24-1 and TRBJ1-2; no clear D. V was cut by 7 bases and J by 5 bases, with 10 bases left in between. The CDR3 contains 12 residues. Germline V lookup: CDR1 KGHDR, CDR2 SFDVKD. CDR3 in amino acids: CATSLGDYGYTF. In nucleotides, the CDR3 is TGTGCCACCAGCTTAGGAGATTATGGCTACACCTTC.

The gene calls are TRBV18 and TRBJ1-1; possibly TRBD1 for D (5 bases). V was trimmed by 6 bases and J by 4 bases, leaving 12 bases between them. CDR1 is KGHSH and CDR2 is LQKENI in the germline V gene. The CDR3 has 13 amino acids. The chain's CDR3 is CASSQGLATEAFF. CDR3 nucleotides: TGTGCCAGCTCTCAGGGTCTGGCCACTGAAGCTTTCTTT.

The chain joins TRBV7-9 to TRBJ1-2; no firm D call. Between the trimmed V and J ends, which lost 8 bases and 2 bases, there was a span of 12 bases. The germline V gene encodes CDR1 SEHNR and CDR2 FQNEAQ (reference sequence). The CDR3 extends over 13 amino acids. CDR3 sequence reads: CASGREENYGYTF. For the CDR3, the DNA is TGTGCCAGCGGACGGGAGGAAAACTATGGCTACACCTTC.

The chain recombines TRBV28 with TRBJ2-7; 8 bases are shared with TRBD2. The CDR3 covers 15 residues. Germline V gene sequence: CDR1 MDHEN, CDR2 SYDVKM. V was pared by 7 bases and J by 0 bases, with 8 bases of the junction left unmatched. The CDR3 is CASTGGATSSYEQYF. In nucleotides, the CDR3 is TGTGCCAGCACCGGGGGGGCGACCAGCTCCTACGAGCAGTACTTC.

The chain carries TRBV5-1 and TRBJ2-6; D gene uncertain. The CDR3 length is 16 residues. V lost 1 base, J lost 2 bases, and 10 bases lay in between. Germline CDR1 and CDR2: SGHRS and YFSETQ. CDR3 bases: TGCGCCAGCAGCTTGATGGGCAGTCCTGGGGCCAACGTCCTGACTTTC. This encodes CASSLMGSPGANVLTF.

Concerning this clone itself: Other nucleotide sequences from this sample produce the same CDR3. The genes are TRBV12-3 or TRBV12-4 and TRBJ1-1; TRBD1 aligns across 10 bases. The CDR3 sequence is 12 residues long. Trimming removed 3 bases from V and 8 bases from J; junction bases left unmatched: 0. The CDR3 sequence: CASSLGQGEAFF. CDR3 nucleotides: TGTGCCAGCAGTTTGGGACAGGGGGAAGCTTTCTTT.

This chain uses TRBV5-1 with TRBJ1-1; 11 positions agree with TRBD1. V shed 3 bases and J 4 bases; nucleotides not matched to a gene: 11. Germline V lookup: CDR1 SGHRS, CDR2 YFSETQ. The CDR3 sequence is 17 residues long. CDR3 sequence: CASSSLTSGTGGTEAFF. In DNA, the CDR3 is TGCGCCAGCAGCTCCTTGACATCAGGGACAGGGGGCACTGAAGCTTTCTTT. Drawing the rest from reference TRBV5-1 and TRBJ1-1, the complete variable domain is KAGVTQTPRYLIKTRGQQVTLSCSPISGHRSVSWYQQTPGQGLQFLFEYFSETQRNKGNFPGRFSGRQFSNSRSEMNVSTLELGDSALYLCASSSLTSGTGGTEAFFGQGTRLTVV.

The V gene is TRBV6-5, the J gene TRBJ1-2; 7 nucleotides line up with TRBD1. CDR3 length equals 13 residues. Germline values: CDR1 MNHEY, CDR2 SVGAGI. V dropped 8 bases and J dropped 1; count of bases not matched to a gene: 4. The CDR3: CASSGTDNYGYTF. CDR3 coding DNA: TGTGCCAGCTCGGGGACAGATAACTATGGCTACACCTTC.

As for this clone: At one end the junction does not follow the germline gene, possibly because of a read error. The chain employs TRBV19 and TRBJ1-1, with 7 positions matching TRBD1. CDR3 length equals 13 residues. Germline V gene sequence: CDR1 LNHDA, CDR2 SQIVND (reference sequence). The CDR3 is CASRIDRVGEAFF. CDR3 nucleotide sequence: TGTGCCAGTAGAATAGACAGGGTAGGAGAAGCTTTCTTT.

The J gene is TRBJ2-6, the V gene TRBV30; D is ambiguous. The ends were cut back, 3 bases at V and 0 bases at J, with 9 bases in the middle. Per germline, CDR1 GTSNPN and CDR2 SVGIG (reference sequence). The length of the CDR3 is 15 residues. CDR3 nucleotide sequence: TGTGCCTGGAGCCCGCGGCGCTCTGGGGCCAACGTCCTGACTTTC. It encodes CAWSPRRSGANVLTF.

This chain joins TRBV7-9 and TRBJ1-1, with D tentatively TRBD1 (5 bases). From germline, CDR1 is SEHNR and CDR2 FQNEAQ (reference sequence). Trimming removed 6 bases from V and 1 base from J, with 12 bases in between. CDR3 size: 14 residues. CDR3 protein: CASRLGLANTEAFF. The DNA of the CDR3 is TGTGCCAGCAGATTGGGGCTCGCGAACACTGAAGCTTTCTTT.

The chain uses TRBV27 and TRBJ2-3; unclear D gene. V was clipped by 6 bases and J by 0 bases, with 7 bases between them. The CDR3 is 13 residues long. Germline V gives CDR1 MNHEY, CDR2 SMNVEV (reference sequence). CDR3 sequence: CASSAYSTDTQYF. CDR3 coding DNA: TGTGCCAGCAGCGCCTATAGCACAGATACGCAGTATTTT.